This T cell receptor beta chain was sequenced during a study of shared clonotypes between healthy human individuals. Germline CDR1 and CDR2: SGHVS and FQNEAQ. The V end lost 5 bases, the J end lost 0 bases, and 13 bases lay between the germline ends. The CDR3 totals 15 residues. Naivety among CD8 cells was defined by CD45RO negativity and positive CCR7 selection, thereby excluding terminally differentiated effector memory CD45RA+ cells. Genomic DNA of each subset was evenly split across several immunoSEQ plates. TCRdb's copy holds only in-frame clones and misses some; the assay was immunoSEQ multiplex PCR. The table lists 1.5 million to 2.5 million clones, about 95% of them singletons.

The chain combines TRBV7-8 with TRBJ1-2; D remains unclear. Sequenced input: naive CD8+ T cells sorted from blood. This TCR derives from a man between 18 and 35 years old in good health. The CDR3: CASSTDTLPNYGYTF. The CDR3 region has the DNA TGTGCCAGCAGCACAGACACCCTTCCTAACTATGGCTACACCTTC. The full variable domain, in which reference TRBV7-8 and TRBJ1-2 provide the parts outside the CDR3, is GAGVSQSPRYKVAKRGQDVALRCDPISGHVSLFWYQQALGQGPEFLTYFQNEAQLDKSGLPSDRFFAERPEGSVSTLKIQRTQQEDSAVYLCASSTDTLPNYGYTFGSGTRLTVV.